The 21 T cell receptor beta chains given below trace back to one sample, sequenced in a study of cytomegalovirus exposure and HLA in healthy donors. This PCR relied on a set of 60 Vbeta primers and 13 Jbeta primers. Assay used: immunoSEQ multiplex PCR; TCRdb lists only in-frame clones, some missing. The profile shows some 98,000 clones, about 81% of them singletons. The sample comprised PBMCs. The source is a man in his forties in good health and CMV-seronegative.

The rearrangement links TRBV13 to TRBJ2-5; possible D gene TRBD1, 6 bases. Germline V gene sequence: CDR1 PRHDT, CDR2 FYEKMQ (reference sequence). V shed 2 bases and J shed 2 bases, with 12 bases lying between them. This CDR3 is 15 amino acids long. In nucleotides, the CDR3 is TGTGCCAGCAGCTTACAGGGGAAAAAACAAGAGACCCAGTACTTC. Protein sequence: CASSLQGKKQETQYF.

The chain links TRBV6-1 to TRBJ2-3; TRBD1 matches at 10 bases. The CDR3 loop spans 14 amino acids. Trimming at V came to 6 bases and at J to 4 bases, leaving 4 bases not matched to a gene. CDR1 is MNHNS and CDR2 is SASEGT in the germline V gene. The DNA of the CDR3 is TGTGCCAGCAGGGGGACAGGGGTGGCAGATACGCAGTATTTT. Its translation: CASRGTGVADTQYF.

The V call is TRBV27, the J call TRBJ1-1; 9 bases line up with TRBD1. This CDR3 has 17 residues. Trimming took 5 bases from V and 0 from J; bases not matched to a gene: 10. Germline CDR1 reads MNHEY; CDR2 reads SMNVEV (reference sequence). CDR3 sequence reads: CASSHQGDRVLNTEAFF. As DNA, the CDR3 is TGTGCCAGCAGTCACCAAGGGGACAGGGTCCTGAACACTGAAGCTTTCTTT.

The chain links TRBV19 to TRBJ1-5, with 10 bases identical to TRBD1. Per the germline V gene, CDR1 is LNHDA and CDR2 is SQIVND (reference sequence). This CDR3 comprises 16 residues. Germline trimming cut 2 bases from V and 5 bases from J; bases unmatched to any gene: 6. The CDR3 bases are TGTGCCAGTAGTATATACACCGGGACAGGGGATCAGCCCCAGCATTTT. Translated: CASSIYTGTGDQPQHF. Using reference TRBV19 and TRBJ1-5 for the parts outside the CDR3, the full variable domain is DGGITQSPKYLFRKEGQNVTLSCEQNLNHDAMYWYRQDPGQGLRLIYYSQIVNDFQKGDIAEGYSVSREKKESFPLTVTSAQKNPTAFYLCASSIYTGTGDQPQHFGDGTRLSIL.

This rearrangement joins TRBV4-1 to TRBJ2-7; 12 positions agree with TRBD1. CDR1 and CDR2 from the germline V gene are MGHRA and YSYEKL. Trimming removed 2 bases from V and 4 bases from J; junction bases left unmatched: 6. This CDR3 is 16 amino acids long. CDR3 DNA sequence: TGCGCCAGCAGCCAATTACAGGGACAGGGGGCTTACGAGCAGTACTTC. It specifies CASSQLQGQGAYEQYF.

The gene calls are TRBV19 and TRBJ2-3; 11 bases map to TRBD2. CDR3 length: 15 amino acids. CDR1 is LNHDA and CDR2 is SQIVND in the germline V gene (reference sequence). V dropped 5 bases and J dropped 4; count of bases not matched to a gene: 5. The CDR3 region is CASSPGLAAADTQYF. The CDR3 DNA follows: TGTGCCAGTAGTCCGGGACTAGCGGCCGCAGATACGCAGTATTTT.

The V gene is TRBV4-1, the J gene TRBJ2-5, with 10 nucleotides matching TRBD2. After removal of 4 bases from V and 4 bases from J, the junction contained 9 bases not matched to a gene. The CDR3 runs to 16 residues. Germline V lookup: CDR1 MGHRA, CDR2 YSYEKL. CDR3 residues: CASSPWPAGGRETQYF. CDR3 bases: TGCGCCAGCAGCCCTTGGCCAGCGGGGGGGCGAGAGACCCAGTACTTC.

The genes are TRBV9 and TRBJ1-2, with D unclear. Trimming shortened V by 4 bases and J by 3 bases, and 16 bases separated the two germline ends. Germline V CDR1 and CDR2: SGDLS, YYNGEE. The CDR3 runs to 15 residues. The CDR3 loop reads CASSPPDRGYYGYTF. CDR3 nucleotides: TGTGCCAGCAGCCCCCCCGACCGCGGGTACTATGGCTACACCTTC.

V gene TRBV11-3 combines with J gene TRBJ2-5, with 11 positions matching TRBD2. V was clipped by 1 base and J by 2 bases; unmatched bases: 6. This CDR3 spans 17 amino acids. The germline gives CDR1 SGHNT, CDR2 YENEEA. This CDR3 reads CASSLGLAGSGQETQYF. DNA of the CDR3: TGTGCCAGCAGCTTAGGACTAGCGGGGAGTGGGCAAGAGACCCAGTACTTC.

Only one count was recorded for this clone. The chain couples TRBV7-9 to TRBJ2-2, with D tentatively TRBD2 (6 bases). With 3 bases removed from V and 2 bases from J, the gap between germline ends came to 13 bases. Germline V gene data show CDR1 as SEHNR and CDR2 as FQNEAQ (reference sequence). This CDR3 has 16 amino acids. In DNA, the CDR3 is TGTGCCAGCAGCTTGTTTGGGACTTACAACACCGGGGAGCTGTTTTTT. Its protein is CASSLFGTYNTGELFF.

The CDR3 reads CASSHRQGRRQETQYF. CDR3 nucleotides: TGTGCCAGCAGTCACAGACAGGGAAGGAGGCAAGAGACCCAGTACTTC. This chain uses TRBV27 with TRBJ2-5; 7 nucleotides agree with TRBD1. CDR1 and CDR2 (germline): MNHEY, SMNVEV (reference sequence). Trimming removed 5 bases from V and 2 bases from J; junction bases left unmatched: 11. The CDR3 loop spans 16 amino acids.

The V gene is TRBV28, the J gene TRBJ1-1; D gene uncertain. V was shortened by 5 bases and J by 2 bases, with 15 bases between the two germline ends. In germline, CDR1 is MDHEN, CDR2 SYDVKM. CDR3 size: 15 residues. The CDR3 bases are TGTGCCAGCAGTCCACGATTGGGAGGAAACACTGAAGCTTTCTTT. Translated, it gives CASSPRLGGNTEAFF. Using reference TRBV28 and TRBJ1-1 for the parts outside the CDR3, the full variable domain is DVKVTQSSRYLVKRTGEKVFLECVQDMDHENMFWYRQDPGLGLRLIYFSYDVKMKEKGDIPEGYSVSREKKERFSLILESASTNQTSMYLCASSPRLGGNTEAFFGQGTRLTVV.

The chain links TRBV6-1 to TRBJ1-4; D is ambiguous. V gave up 2 bases and J gave up 2 bases, with 9 bases separating them. The length of the CDR3 is 15 residues. Germline CDR1 and CDR2: MNHNS and SASEGT. The CDR3 region has the DNA TGTGCCAGCAGTGAACGACATCATACTAATGAAAAACTGTTTTTT. It codes for CASSERHHTNEKLFF.

The chain links TRBV12-2 to TRBJ2-7; the listed D gene, TRBD2, was not tested against the DNA. TRBV12-2 is designated a pseudogene. CDR3 length: 13 residues. Here the CDR3 DNA reads TGTGCAAGTCGCTCCGGGACTACCTACGAGCAGTACTTC. Protein: CASRSGTTYEQYF.

This chain joins TRBV19 and TRBJ1-2; D is undetermined. The length of the CDR3 is 12 residues. Germline V lookup: CDR1 LNHDA, CDR2 SQIVND (reference sequence). V gave up 7 bases and J gave up 2 bases, with 8 bases separating them. For the CDR3, the DNA is TGTGCCAGTACGGGTCGGAACTATGGCTACACCTTC. Encoded protein: CASTGRNYGYTF. The full variable domain, in which reference TRBV19 and TRBJ1-2 provide the parts outside the CDR3, is DGGITQSPKYLFRKEGQNVTLSCEQNLNHDAMYWYRQDPGQGLRLIYYSQIVNDFQKGDIAEGYSVSREKKESFPLTVTSAQKNPTAFYLCASTGRNYGYTFGSGTRLTVV.

V gene TRBV4-1 combines with J gene TRBJ2-2, with a possible D match to TRBD2 (6 bases). Trimming removed 4 bases at V and 4 bases at J, with 16 bases between. This CDR3 has 16 amino acids. In germline, CDR1 is MGHRA, CDR2 YSYEKL. The CDR3 DNA sequence: TGCGCCAGCAGCCGAGAGCGGGCGTCGGGCACCGGGGAGCTGTTTTTT. Its translation is CASSRERASGTGELFF.

This rearrangement joins TRBV7-9 to TRBJ1-3, with TRBD1 matching over 8 bases. CDR3 length equals 15 residues. Germline lookup yields CDR1 SEHNR and CDR2 FQNEAQ (reference sequence). With 3 bases clipped from V and 2 bases from J, the junction kept 3 bases outside the gene matches. CDR3 amino acids: CASSFWTGPGNTIYF. In DNA, the CDR3 is TGTGCCAGCAGCTTTTGGACAGGGCCTGGAAACACCATATATTTT.

V gene TRBV18 combines with J gene TRBJ2-3, with D possibly TRBD1 on 5 matching bases. With 3 bases removed from V and 2 bases from J, the gap between germline ends came to 12 bases. This CDR3 is built from 15 residues. Germline V gene data show CDR1 as KGHSH and CDR2 as LQKENI. The CDR3 loop reads CASSPNRQNTDTQYF. For the CDR3, the DNA is TGTGCCAGCTCACCCAACCGACAGAACACAGATACGCAGTATTTT.

CDR3 DNA sequence: TGTGCCAGCAGTGAACGCAGGGGCTATGGCTACACCTTC. Its protein is CASSERRGYGYTF. The V call is TRBV25-1, the J call TRBJ1-2; D perhaps matches TRBD1 (6 bases). Deletions cut 2 bases from V and 4 bases from J, with 8 bases between. The CDR3 length is 13 residues. The V gene's germline CDR1 is MGHDK and CDR2 SYGVNS.

The CDR3 is CASSPWTGETLGNTIYF. In DNA, the CDR3 is TGTGCCAGCAGCCCCTGGACAGGGGAGACCCTTGGAAACACCATATATTTT. The V gene is TRBV9, the J gene TRBJ1-3; 9 bases map to TRBD1. Trimming removed 4 bases from V and 3 bases from J; junction bases left unmatched: 11. This CDR3 has 17 amino acids. Per the germline V gene, CDR1 is SGDLS and CDR2 is YYNGEE.

The V call is TRBV29-1, the J call TRBJ1-1, with 8 bases aligning to TRBD1. In germline, CDR1 is SQVTM, CDR2 ANQGSEA. The CDR3 contains 12 residues. After removal of 5 bases from V and 4 bases from J, the junction contained 3 bases not matched to a gene. The CDR3 here is CSVTGGVTEAFF. The DNA for the CDR3 is TGCAGCGTTACAGGGGGAGTCACTGAAGCTTTCTTT.